The present TCR beta chain was sequenced within a study of T cell responses to AZD1222 COVID-19 vaccine (dated by TCRdb to the early 2020s). Regarding the study in general: AZD1222 recipients given second doses at about 4 weeks or at about 12 weeks were pooled, since spike-specific TCR depth and breadth were not found to differ between the two schedules. TCR sequencing was performed for about 250 trial participants, of whom around 210 were given two doses of AZD1222 and 26 were given two doses of MenACWY control vaccine. Enrollment into the trials was organized by age into subgroups of 18-55, 56-69 and 70-plus years, and those subgroups contained approximately 160, 26 and 62 TCR-sequenced participants, respectively.

In light of the paper, this sample's time point label describes: baseline before first vaccination. Vaccinee samples came from UK trials COV001 and COV002, including a single-blind randomized controlled phase 2/3 trial of AZD1222 (ChAdOx1 nCoV-19) in healthy adults. For TCRbeta chain sequencing, PBMC samples were collected from trial participants at day 0 and at day 28 after the second dose. The CDR3 regions of human TCRbeta chains were subjected to immunosequencing. On the authors' methods: Repertoire TCRs were checked for matches against a reference library of SARS-CoV-2-specific TCRs that had been generated using the MIRA antigen-specificity platform. Breadth meant the fraction of unique TCRs that were SARS-CoV-2-associated, whereas depth meant the fraction of total T cells that were SARS-CoV-2-associated. Using the MIRA data, every spike-specific TCR was mapped to the spike region that the TCR reacted to and assigned to either a CD4 or a CD8 class. Log10-transformed breadth and depth values were compared by one-way ANOVA with Sidak's multiple comparisons tests. TCRdb re-hosts the immuneACCESS table, in-frame sequences only. Its copies lack some clones; in the studies checked, an unresolved V gene accounts for under half of them, and the cause for the rest is not known. V, J and clone size were drawn from that table, and D and trimming were deduced from the DNA. The sample data list roughly 120,000 clones, and 70% to 90% of these were observed just once. In total, the top ten clones hold about a tenth of the sample.

As to this clone: The target of this receptor is not known. Base qualities are missing; no much larger clone stands one base away.

V gives up 2 bases and J gives up 5 bases, and the segment between their germline ends measures 10 bases. CDR1 and CDR2 were assigned from the germline V gene as MNHNS and SASEGT. Inclusive of the bounding cysteine and phenylalanine, the CDR3 is 14 residues long. Kept here is only the CDR3 DNA, which spans 42 bases and is read in frame from base 1. General conclusions and limits of the study: The whole spike protein was spanned by vaccine-associated CD4 TCRs, and dominant responses were seen in regions 160-218 and 743-854. Reportedly, almost half of the unique spike-specific TCRs recognized epitopes lying outside the regions that are mutated in the B.1.351 and B.1.1.7 variants. The 56-69-year group was small, and its depth increase did not reach significance, likely because of low power. Participants were mostly white British, with more females than males. The authors suggested clonal diversity may have been underestimated. After two AZD1222 doses, both the breadth and the depth of spike-specific TCRs were significantly higher than at day 0 and than in MenACWY recipients. Only five to seven AZD1222 recipients were SARS-CoV-2 seropositive at baseline, limiting conclusions about previously exposed vaccinees. Because no samples from the day 14 peak response were available, repertoires could be characterized only after the peak T cell response.

The sequences come from peripheral blood, collected on day 0 of AZD1222 vaccination. The rearrangement joined TRBV6-1 to TRBJ2-4; TRBD1 is a possible D gene, resting on 6 matching bases. This clonotype was sampled from an adult in good health. The DNA reads TGTGCCAGCAGTGAACAGGGGTTAGAAAACATTCAGTACTTC. Translation gives CASSEQGLENIQYF.